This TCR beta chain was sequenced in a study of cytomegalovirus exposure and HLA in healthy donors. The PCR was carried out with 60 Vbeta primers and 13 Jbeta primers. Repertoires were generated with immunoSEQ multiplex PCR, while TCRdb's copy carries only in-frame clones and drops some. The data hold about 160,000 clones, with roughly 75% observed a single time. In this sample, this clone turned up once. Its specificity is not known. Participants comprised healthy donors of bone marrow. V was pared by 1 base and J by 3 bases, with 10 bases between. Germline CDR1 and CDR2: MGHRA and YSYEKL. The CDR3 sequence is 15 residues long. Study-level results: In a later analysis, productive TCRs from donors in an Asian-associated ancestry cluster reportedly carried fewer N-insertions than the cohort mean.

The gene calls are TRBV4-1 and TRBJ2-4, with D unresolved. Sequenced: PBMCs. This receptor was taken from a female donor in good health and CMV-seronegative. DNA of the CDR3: TGCGCCAGCAGCCAAGTGCCCGTCGGCAAAAACATTCAGTACTTC. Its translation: CASSQVPVGKNIQYF.